These 10 T cell receptor beta chains were all obtained from the same sample, sequenced in a study of cytomegalovirus exposure and HLA in healthy donors. PCR used 60 Vbeta primers and 13 Jbeta primers. TCRdb's copy holds only in-frame clones and misses some; the assay was immunoSEQ multiplex PCR. The sample gives about 130,000 clones, 79% of which show up once; approximately 6.2% is in the top ten. The sequencing sample was made of PBMCs. The receptors here all came from a man aged 35 to 55 in good health and CMV-seropositive.

This chain joins TRBV7-8 and TRBJ2-1, with 11 nucleotides matching TRBD2. The germline CDR1 and CDR2 sequences are SGHVS and FQNEAQ. Trimming took 3 bases from V and 3 from J; bases not matched to a gene: 10. The CDR3 runs to 18 residues. CDR3 protein: CASSFFPGLADVYNEQFF. CDR3 DNA sequence: TGTGCCAGCAGCTTTTTCCCGGGACTAGCGGACGTCTACAATGAGCAGTTCTTC.

This clone was counted between two and nine times. The V call is TRBV29-1, the J call TRBJ1-2; tentative D call: TRBD1 (5 bases). The length of the CDR3 is 12 residues. CDR1 and CDR2 (germline): SQVTM, ANQGSEA. The V end was cut by 3 bases, the J end by 8 bases, with 13 bases between. The DNA of the CDR3 is TGCAGCGTTGAGGGAAGCGGGGGGGGCTACACCTTC. Translation gives CSVEGSGGGYTF.

The chain joins TRBV29-1 to TRBJ1-1; 7 bases map to TRBD1. V was pared by 8 bases and J by 4 bases, with 1 base of the junction left unmatched. The CDR3 consists of 10 residues. The V gene's germline CDR1 is SQVTM and CDR2 ANQGSEA. CDR3 sequence (DNA): TGCAGCTCAGGGGGCACTGAAGCTTTCTTT. It is translated as CSSGGTEAFF.

V gene TRBV10-2 combines with J gene TRBJ2-1; 11 bases line up with TRBD2. This CDR3 has 16 residues. V lost 8 bases, J lost 5 bases, and 11 bases stayed unmatched. Germline V gives CDR1 WSHSY, CDR2 SAAADI. As DNA, the CDR3 is TGCGCCAGCCTAACTAGCGGGAGTCCAACCAACAATGAGCAGTTCTTC. As protein: CASLTSGSPTNNEQFF.

The chain joins TRBV19 to TRBJ1-5; D may be TRBD1 (6 bases). V was clipped by 8 bases and J by 2 bases, with 16 bases between them. Germline CDR1 is LNHDA and CDR2 is SQIVND (reference sequence). The CDR3 is 15 residues long. The CDR3 nucleotides are TGTGCCAGTGGGGGGGGGCTTACAGGCAATCAGCCCCAGCATTTT. Amino acid sequence: CASGGGLTGNQPQHF.

The chain couples TRBV5-8 to TRBJ2-1; the match to TRBD2 covers 7 bases. Germline values: CDR1 SGHTS, CDR2 YDEGEE. V lost 5 bases to trimming and J lost 4 bases; unmatched junction nucleotides: 3. The CDR3 consists of 13 residues. The CDR3 loop reads CASSSGGYNEQFF. For the CDR3, the DNA is TGTGCCAGCAGTTCCGGGGGGTACAATGAGCAGTTCTTC.

The gene calls are TRBV7-2 and TRBJ2-3; no clear D. V lost 6 bases to trimming and J lost 2 bases, with 15 bases between them. The CDR3 runs to 15 residues. Germline V CDR1 and CDR2: SGHTA, FQGNSA. The CDR3 DNA reads TGTGCCAGCAGTTCCCACACAACATCCACAGATACGCAGTATTTT. This encodes CASSSHTTSTDTQYF.

V usage is TRBV5-4 and J usage is TRBJ1-2, with 12 bases aligning to TRBD1. V was pared by 10 bases and J by 8 bases, with 18 bases of the junction left unmatched. Germline V gene sequence: CDR1 SGHNT, CDR2 YYREEE (reference sequence). The CDR3 loop spans 16 amino acids. CDR3 sequence: CAGNKRGTGGRSGYTF. The CDR3 DNA is TGTGCCGGAAACAAGCGGGGGACAGGGGGCCGTTCGGGCTACACCTTC.

V is TRBV9 and J is TRBJ1-3; D is uncertain. The CDR3 length is 16 residues. Germline V CDR1 and CDR2: SGDLS, YYNGEE. V dropped 6 bases and J dropped 0 bases, with 16 bases sitting between them. CDR3 amino acids: CASTPHPGSSGNTIYF. In DNA form, the CDR3 reads TGTGCCAGCACCCCACACCCGGGGTCCTCTGGAAACACCATATATTTT.

The chain joins TRBV6-5 to TRBJ1-1; maybe TRBD1 (6 bases). The CDR3 consists of 13 residues. Trimming pared 2 bases from V and 11 bases from J, leaving 15 bases between. The germline V gene has CDR1 MNHEY and CDR2 SVGAGI. The CDR3 is CASSYGKGTNAFF. The DNA of the CDR3 is TGTGCCAGCAGTTACGGAAAGGGGACAAATGCTTTCTTT.